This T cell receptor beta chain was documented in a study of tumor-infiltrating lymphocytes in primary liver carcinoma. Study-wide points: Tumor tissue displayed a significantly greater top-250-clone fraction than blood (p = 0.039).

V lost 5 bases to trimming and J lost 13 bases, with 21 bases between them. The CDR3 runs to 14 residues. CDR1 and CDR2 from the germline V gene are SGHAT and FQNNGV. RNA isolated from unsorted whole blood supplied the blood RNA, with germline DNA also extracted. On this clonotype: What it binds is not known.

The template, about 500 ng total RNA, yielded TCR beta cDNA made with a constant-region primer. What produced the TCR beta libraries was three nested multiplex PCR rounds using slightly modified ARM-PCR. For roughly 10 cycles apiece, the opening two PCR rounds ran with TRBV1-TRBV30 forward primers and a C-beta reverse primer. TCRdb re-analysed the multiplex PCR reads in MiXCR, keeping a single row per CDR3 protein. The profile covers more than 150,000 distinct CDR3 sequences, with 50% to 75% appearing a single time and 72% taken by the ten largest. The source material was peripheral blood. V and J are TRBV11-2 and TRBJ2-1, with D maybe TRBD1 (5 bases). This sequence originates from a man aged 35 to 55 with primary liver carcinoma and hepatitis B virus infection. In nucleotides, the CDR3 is TGTGCCAGCAGCGCCACAGGCCCGGGTAATGTACAGTTCTTC. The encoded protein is CASSATGPGNVQFF.